A selection of T cell receptor beta chains follows, all from one sample in a study of shared clonotypes between healthy human individuals. Clones were read by immunoSEQ multiplex PCR, and TCRdb kept only the in-frame ones, dropping some. The sample lists roughly 2.5 million clones, roughly nine tenths seen once, with around 0.15% in the top ten. The sequenced sample was naive CD4+ T cells sorted from blood. The receptor source for this set is a man between 18 and 35 years old in good health. The CDR3 runs from the conserved cysteine through the conserved F or W. A D gene is named only where the DNA matches it firmly. The size field is filled for only some rows; it gives once, few, many or a size class.

size: -
D: -
V: TRBV21-1
J: TRBJ2-7
CDR3: CASSKAPRDPHEQYF
DNA: TGTGCCAGCAGCAAAGCCCCCCGGGATCCCCACGAGCAGTACTTC

size: -
D: -
V: TRBV2
J: TRBJ2-5
CDR3: CASSPWTTQETQYF
DNA: TGTGCCAGCAGTCCCTGGACTACCCAAGAGACCCAGTACTTC

size: once
D: TRBD1
V: TRBV29-1
J: TRBJ1-6
CDR3: CSASSDRGSPLHF
DNA: TGCAGCGCGAGCTCAGACAGGGGTTCACCCCTCCACTTT

size: -
D: -
V: TRBV7-9
J: TRBJ2-2
CDR3: CASTSLTGELFF
DNA: TGTGCCAGCACCAGTCTCACCGGGGAGCTGTTTTTT

size: -
D: -
V: TRBV11-2
J: TRBJ2-5
CDR3: CASSLDRSQYF
DNA: TGTGCCAGCAGCTTAGACCGCAGTCAGTACTTC

size: -
D: -
V: TRBV5-8
J: TRBJ2-7
CDR3: CASSLWEGEGYEQYF
DNA: TGTGCCAGCAGCCTCTGGGAGGGGGAGGGCTACGAGCAGTACTTC

size: -
D: -
V: TRBV19
J: TRBJ1-5
CDR3: CASSISFKPQHF
DNA: TGTGCCAGTAGTATAAGTTTCAAGCCCCAGCATTTT

size: -
D: -
V: TRBV6-1
J: TRBJ1-5
CDR3: CASRVGMGADQPQHF
DNA: TGTGCCAGCAGAGTGGGAATGGGAGCGGATCAGCCCCAGCATTTT

size: once
D: -
V: TRBV4-1
J: TRBJ2-5
CDR3: CASSQDQGTNAQETQYF
DNA: TGCGCCAGCAGCCAAGATCAGGGGACAAATGCGCAAGAGACCCAGTACTTC

size: -
D: -
V: TRBV4-3
J: TRBJ2-7
CDR3: CASSQDVRGEQYF
DNA: TGCGCCAGCAGCCAAGATGTCCGTGGCGAGCAGTACTTC

size: -
D: -
V: TRBV6-5
J: TRBJ2-7
CDR3: CASSYSAAGEQYF
DNA: TGTGCCAGCAGTTACTCGGCAGCGGGCGAGCAGTACTTC

size: -
D: -
V: TRBV9
J: TRBJ1-1
CDR3: CASSVEENTEAFF
DNA: TGTGCCAGCAGCGTAGAGGAGAACACTGAAGCTTTCTTT

size: -
D: TRBD2
V: TRBV27
J: TRBJ2-7
CDR3: CASSLVTGRGSEQYF
DNA: TGTGCCAGCAGTTTAGTCACGGGGAGGGGAAGCGAGCAGTACTTC

size: -
D: TRBD1
V: TRBV29-1
J: TRBJ2-3
CDR3: CSVRQGSSSADTQYF
DNA: TGCAGCGTACGACAGGGGTCTAGTTCGGCAGATACGCAGTATTTT

size: -
D: -
V: TRBV28
J: TRBJ1-5
CDR3: CASSFSGSRKMSNQPQHF
DNA: TGTGCCAGCAGTTTTTCAGGGAGCCGCAAAATGAGCAATCAGCCCCAGCATTTT

size: -
D: TRBD2
V: TRBV7-2
J: TRBJ2-5
CDR3: CASKAGQETQYF
DNA: TGTGCCAGCAAAGCGGGACAAGAGACCCAGTACTTC

size: -
D: -
V: TRBV30
J: TRBJ1-5
CDR3: CAWSQGTELSYSNQPQHF
DNA: TGTGCCTGGAGTCAGGGGACGGAACTTTCTTATAGCAATCAGCCCCAGCATTTT

size: -
D: TRBD2
V: TRBV18
J: TRBJ2-3
CDR3: CASSPLAGGPDTQYF
DNA: TGTGCCAGCTCACCACTAGCGGGAGGGCCGGATACGCAGTATTTT

size: -
D: TRBD1
V: TRBV25-1
J: TRBJ1-1
CDR3: CASSGGDRRAFF
DNA: TGTGCCAGCAGTGGGGGGGACAGGAGGGCTTTCTTT

size: -
D: TRBD1
V: TRBV7-9
J: TRBJ1-5
CDR3: CASSLGGTGGYGNQPQHF
DNA: TGTGCCAGCAGCTTAGGTGGGACAGGGGGTTATGGCAATCAGCCCCAGCATTTT

size: -
D: TRBD2
V: TRBV5-6
J: TRBJ2-4
CDR3: CASSFLGGAVENIQYF
DNA: TGTGCCAGCAGCTTTCTCGGGGGGGCAGTCGAAAACATTCAGTACTTC

size: -
D: TRBD1
V: TRBV10-3
J: TRBJ1-1
CDR3: CAISESRGQRTEAFF
DNA: TGTGCCATCAGTGAGTCTAGGGGGCAGCGTACTGAAGCTTTCTTT

size: -
D: -
V: TRBV7-2
J: TRBJ2-5
CDR3: CASSFFSETQYF
DNA: TGTGCCAGCAGCTTCTTCTCCGAGACCCAGTACTTC

size: -
D: -
V: TRBV28
J: TRBJ2-7
CDR3: CASVGGGPTYEQYF
DNA: TGTGCCAGCGTTGGTGGGGGTCCAACCTACGAGCAGTACTTC

size: -
D: TRBD1
V: TRBV2
J: TRBJ2-7
CDR3: CASSAGTANEQYF
DNA: TGTGCCAGCAGTGCTGGGACAGCAAACGAGCAGTACTTC

size: -
D: -
V: TRBV30
J: TRBJ1-2
CDR3: CAWTVASNYGYTF
DNA: TGTGCCTGGACAGTTGCCTCTAACTATGGCTACACCTTC

size: few
D: -
V: TRBV10-1
J: TRBJ2-7
CDR3: CASRGGIGYEQYF
DNA: TGCGCCAGCAGAGGAGGAATTGGCTACGAGCAGTACTTC

size: -
D: -
V: TRBV21-1
J: TRBJ1-3
CDR3: CASSPTVRGRNTIYF
DNA: TGTGCCAGCAGCCCCACAGTCAGGGGAAGAAACACCATATATTTT

size: -
D: TRBD2
V: TRBV7-2
J: TRBJ2-7
CDR3: CASSFLAGYLSSYEQYF
DNA: TGTGCCAGCAGCTTCTTAGCGGGGTACCTTAGCTCCTACGAGCAGTACTTC

size: -
D: TRBD2
V: TRBV18
J: TRBJ2-3
CDR3: CASSPALASSTDTQYF
DNA: TGTGCCAGCTCACCAGCACTAGCGAGTAGCACAGATACGCAGTATTTT

size: -
D: -
V: TRBV7-9
J: TRBJ2-7
CDR3: CASSLLADSYEQYF
DNA: TGTGCCAGCAGCTTACTCGCAGACTCCTACGAGCAGTACTTC

size: -
D: TRBD2
V: TRBV18
J: TRBJ2-7
CDR3: CASSQIGLAGGPSSPYEQYF
DNA: TGTGCCAGCTCACAGATAGGACTAGCGGGAGGGCCTTCATCACCCTACGAGCAGTACTTC

size: -
D: -
V: TRBV7-2
J: TRBJ1-2
CDR3: CASSTQGYGYTF
DNA: TGTGCCAGCAGCACGCAGGGGTATGGCTACACCTTC

size: -
D: -
V: TRBV7-2
J: TRBJ2-7
CDR3: CASSLDRLAYEQYF
DNA: TGTGCCAGCAGCTTAGACCGACTGGCCTACGAGCAGTACTTC

size: -
D: -
V: TRBV7-2
J: TRBJ2-2
CDR3: CASSLARGVTGELFF
DNA: TGTGCCAGCAGCTTGGCCAGGGGAGTGACCGGGGAGCTGTTTTTT

size: -
D: TRBD2
V: TRBV5-5
J: TRBJ2-1
CDR3: CASSPGGNSYNEQFF
DNA: TGTGCCAGCAGCCCGGGGGGAAACTCCTACAATGAGCAGTTCTTC

size: -
D: TRBD1
V: TRBV5-4
J: TRBJ1-2
CDR3: CASSLGGDRGVNYGYTF
DNA: TGTGCCAGCAGCTTGGGCGGGGACAGGGGCGTCAACTATGGCTACACCTTC

size: -
D: -
V: TRBV6-5
J: TRBJ1-6
CDR3: CASSYSSGVGSPLHF
DNA: TGTGCCAGCAGTTACTCGTCAGGGGTCGGTTCACCCCTCCACTTT

size: -
D: TRBD1
V: TRBV5-1
J: TRBJ2-1
CDR3: CASSVQGAYNEQFF
DNA: TGCGCCAGCAGCGTACAGGGGGCCTACAATGAGCAGTTCTTC

size: -
D: -
V: TRBV7-6
J: TRBJ2-7
CDR3: CASSLGEEQYF
DNA: TGTGCCAGCAGCCTTGGGGAGGAGCAGTACTTC

size: -
D: -
V: TRBV30
J: TRBJ1-2
CDR3: CAWSRGYGYTF
DNA: TGTGCCTGGAGTAGGGGCTATGGCTACACCTTC